This T cell receptor (beta chain) is drawn from a study of blood T cell repertoires in COVID-19. The table came from immunoSEQ multiplex PCR; TCRdb's copy has only in-frame clones and leaves some out. The sample contains about 150,000 clones, more than 80% of which appear only once. CDR1 is SGHVS and CDR2 is FNYEAQ in the germline V gene. The CDR3 contains 16 residues. J was trimmed by 7 bases and V by 5 bases; bases with no gene match: 6. This clone appeared a single time. The sequence came from a woman aged 55-69 years with active COVID-19. The specimen was peripheral blood. The rearrangement joins TRBV7-6 to TRBJ2-1; the match to TRBD2 covers 15 bases. DNA for the CDR3: TGTGCCAGCAGCCTTCGGACTAGCGGGAGGGGGAATGAGCAGTTCTTC. It is translated as CASSLRTSGRGNEQFF.